The 22 T cell receptor beta chains listed next were all sequenced from one sample in a study of cytomegalovirus exposure and HLA in healthy donors. The PCR made use of 60 Vbeta and 13 Jbeta primers. Generated by immunoSEQ multiplex PCR, the TCRdb table keeps only in-frame clones and is missing some. The table has about 210,000 clones, about 80% seen once. Sequenced sample: PBMCs. The source of these receptors is a male donor in good health and CMV-seronegative.

The genes are TRBV25-1 and TRBJ2-2, with a tentative D call TRBD2 (6 bases). Germline V lookup: CDR1 MGHDK, CDR2 SYGVNS. V lost 8 bases to trimming and J lost 3 bases, with 13 bases between them. The CDR3 consists of 14 residues. The CDR3 region has the DNA TGTGCCAGCGCGAGACTAGGGGACACCGGGGAGCTGTTTTTT. It specifies CASARLGDTGELFF.

The sample holds a few counts of this clone. This chain connects TRBV7-2 to TRBJ1-2; a possible D gene is TRBD1 (6 bases). Trimming took off 2 bases at V and 0 bases at J, with 13 bases between the two ends. From germline, CDR1 is SGHTA and CDR2 FQGNSA. The CDR3 spans 16 residues. The CDR3 nucleotides are TGTGCCAGCAGCTTAAGGGCCGGGGACACTAACTATGGCTACACCTTC. Its protein is CASSLRAGDTNYGYTF.

The rearrangement links TRBV28 to TRBJ1-5; 12 bases are a match to TRBD1. Germline V gene data show CDR1 as MDHEN and CDR2 as SYDVKM. The CDR3 is made up of 16 amino acids. V lost 8 bases, J lost 8 bases, and 13 bases stayed unmatched. CDR3 region: CASGTGGDSVYKPQHF. The CDR3 DNA reads TGTGCCAGCGGGACAGGGGGCGATTCAGTATATAAGCCCCAGCATTTT.

The rearrangement joins TRBV7-2 to TRBJ2-6, with D tentatively TRBD1 (5 bases). Germline assignment: CDR1 SGHTA and CDR2 FQGNSA. Trimming left V 5 bases short and J 7 bases short, with 9 bases between. The CDR3 loop spans 13 amino acids. The CDR3 DNA follows: TGTGCCAGCAGCGATAGGGGAGCCAACGTCCTGACTTTC. Translation gives CASSDRGANVLTF. The whole variable domain, remainder taken from reference TRBV7-2 and TRBJ2-6, is GAGVSQSPSNKVTEKGKDVELRCDPISGHTALYWYRQSLGQGLEFLIYFQGNSAPDKSGLPSDRFSAERTGGSVSTLTIQRTQQEDSAVYLCASSDRGANVLTFGAGSRLTVL.

The rearrangement uses TRBV4-1 and TRBJ2-2; a possible D gene is TRBD1 (5 bases). Trimming took 0 bases from V and 1 from J, leaving 15 bases between them. The germline V gene encodes CDR1 MGHRA and CDR2 YSYEKL. The CDR3 spans 18 residues. The DNA for the CDR3 is TGCGCCAGCAGCCAAGAATTAACAGGCCTCCGGAACACCGGGGAGCTGTTTTTT. Translating gives CASSQELTGLRNTGELFF.

In its sample, this clone was seen a few times. The chain is built from TRBV23-1 and TRBJ1-5; the D gene is possibly TRBD1 (6 bases). TRBV23-1 is an ORF, and what it does is uncertain. The CDR3 is 17 residues long. The V gene lost 0 bases and the J gene lost 4 bases, with 16 bases spanning the gap. The CDR3 DNA sequence: TGCGCCAGCAGTCAATCGGACAGAGAGGGCGGAAATCAGCCCCAGCATTTT. It translates to CASSQSDREGGNQPQHF.

The CDR3 protein is CASSLLQFANTGELFF. The CDR3 bases are TGTGCCAGCAGTTTACTACAGTTCGCGAACACCGGGGAGCTGTTTTTT. This rearrangement joins TRBV28 to TRBJ2-2; D not certain. Per germline, CDR1 MDHEN and CDR2 SYDVKM. There are 16 residues in the CDR3. V was cut by 2 bases and J by 0 bases, with 10 bases left in between.

This clone has a handful of counts. The genes are TRBV6-1 and TRBJ1-5, with D possibly matching TRBD1 (5 bases). V dropped 10 bases and J dropped 4 bases, with 20 bases sitting between them. The length of the CDR3 is 15 residues. CDR1 and CDR2 (germline): MNHNS, SASEGT. CDR3 amino acids: CATLPLIGVNQPQHF. In nucleotides, the CDR3 is TGTGCCACTCTCCCGTTGATAGGGGTTAATCAGCCCCAGCATTTT.

The V call is TRBV30, the J call TRBJ1-4, with D perhaps TRBD1 (5 bases). Germline V lookup: CDR1 GTSNPN, CDR2 SVGIG (reference sequence). The V end lost 8 bases, the J end lost 0 bases, and 7 bases lay between the germline ends. The CDR3 is made up of 12 amino acids. The CDR3 loop is CALQATNEKLFF. DNA of the CDR3: TGTGCCCTACAGGCAACTAATGAAAAACTGTTTTTT.

This chain links TRBV7-9 with TRBJ2-4; D ambiguous. This CDR3 has 18 residues. Trimming took off 0 bases at V and 0 bases at J, with 15 bases between the two ends. Germline V gene sequence: CDR1 SEHNR, CDR2 FQNEAQ (reference sequence). CDR3 sequence (DNA): TGTGCCAGCAGCTTAGCGCCCTTGCCAGGTTTAGCCAAAAACATTCAGTACTTC. Its translation: CASSLAPLPGLAKNIQYF.

The chain has TRBV28 and TRBJ2-5; 9 bases agree with TRBD1. The CDR3 sequence is 14 residues long. With 4 bases clipped from V and 4 bases from J, the junction kept 4 bases outside the gene matches. Per the germline V gene, CDR1 is MDHEN and CDR2 is SYDVKM. The CDR3 nucleotides are TGTGCCAGCAGTTCACAGGGGGCGGGAGAGACCCAGTACTTC. Translating it yields CASSSQGAGETQYF.

This chain joins TRBV7-9 and TRBJ1-2; D unclear. CDR3 length equals 11 residues. Germline V gene sequence: CDR1 SEHNR, CDR2 FQNEAQ (reference sequence). Deletions cut 10 bases from V and 4 bases from J, with 10 bases between. The CDR3 protein is CATGESYGYTF. The CDR3 nucleotides read TGTGCCACTGGGGAGAGCTATGGCTACACCTTC.

The genes are TRBV9 and TRBJ2-3, with TRBD1 identical over 8 bases. This CDR3 comprises 15 residues. Germline values: CDR1 SGDLS, CDR2 YYNGEE. Trimming cost V 0 bases and J 7 bases; bases outside gene matches: 7. DNA for the CDR3: TGTGCCAGCAGCGTAGGCGGGGACAGGTCAAATACGCAGTATTTT. It translates to CASSVGGDRSNTQYF.

The chain employs TRBV30 and TRBJ2-7, with a tentative D call TRBD1 (6 bases). This CDR3 is 12 amino acids long. V gave up 6 bases and J gave up 4 bases, with 13 bases separating them. Germline V gene lookup returns CDR1 GTSNPN and CDR2 SVGIG (reference sequence). The CDR3 loop reads CACGGSLYEQYF. DNA for the CDR3: TGTGCCTGTGGGGGCAGCCTTTACGAGCAGTACTTC.

The chain recombines TRBV2 with TRBJ2-7; D is unclear. The CDR3 has 14 amino acids. Germline-derived CDR1 and CDR2 are SNHLY and FYNNEI. V lost 6 bases to trimming and J lost 5 bases, with 17 bases between them. Here the CDR3 reads CASSVPEVLHEQYF. Here the CDR3 DNA reads TGTGCCAGCAGCGTACCCGAGGTTCTCCACGAGCAGTACTTC.

The chain has TRBV10-3 and TRBJ2-1, with 10 bases that match TRBD2. The CDR3 contains 15 residues. Germline trimming cut 1 base from V and 6 bases from J; bases unmatched to any gene: 3. Germline V gene sequence: CDR1 ENHRY, CDR2 SYGVKD. CDR3 sequence reads: CAISELAGGSNEQFF. CDR3 nucleotides: TGTGCCATCAGTGAGTTAGCGGGAGGTAGCAATGAGCAGTTCTTC.

Note on this clone: The same CDR3 is also encoded by other DNA sequences in this sample. This sequence joins TRBV27 and TRBJ2-7; D perhaps matches TRBD2 (5 bases). Germline lookup yields CDR1 MNHEY and CDR2 SMNVEV (reference sequence). The length of the CDR3 is 13 residues. V gave up 8 bases and J gave up 0 bases, with 11 bases separating them. CDR3 protein: CASSPRGSYEQYF. Here the CDR3 DNA reads TGTGCCAGCTCGCCACGGGGCTCCTACGAGCAGTACTTC.

The chain couples TRBV27 to TRBJ2-2; D is unclear. Germline values: CDR1 MNHEY, CDR2 SMNVEV (reference sequence). There are 14 residues in the CDR3. V lost 3 bases and J lost 4, with 9 bases in between. Here the CDR3 reads CASSFGQLTGELFF. The CDR3 DNA reads TGTGCCAGCAGTTTTGGGCAGCTCACCGGGGAGCTGTTTTTT.

The rearrangement uses TRBV5-8 and TRBJ2-2; D gene uncertain. V lost 0 bases, J lost 5 bases, and 11 bases lay in between. Germline values: CDR1 SGHTS, CDR2 YDEGEE. CDR3 length: 15 amino acids. DNA of the CDR3: TGTGCCAGCAGCTTGGGTTCGGCAGGAACCGGGGAGCTGTTTTTT. Encoded protein: CASSLGSAGTGELFF.

The V call is TRBV11-3, the J call TRBJ2-3; 15 bases map to TRBD2. V was clipped by 4 bases and J by 0 bases; unmatched bases: 5. Germline CDR1 and CDR2: SGHNT and YENEEA. The length of the CDR3 is 18 residues. CDR3 coding DNA: TGTGCCAGCAGCTCGGGACTAGCGGGGGGACCTAGCACAGATACGCAGTATTTT. This encodes CASSSGLAGGPSTDTQYF.

V is TRBV5-1 and J is TRBJ2-7, with a possible D match to TRBD2 (5 bases). Trimming shortened V by 7 bases and J by 2 bases, and 16 bases separated the two germline ends. Germline CDR1 reads SGHRS; CDR2 reads YFSETQ. CDR3 length: 14 residues. The CDR3 sequence is CASGTGSGPYEQYF. The CDR3 nucleotides are TGCGCCAGCGGAACGGGGAGCGGTCCCTACGAGCAGTACTTC.

This clone was counted a few times. The J gene is TRBJ2-7, the V gene TRBV6-5; D gene uncertain. Germline values: CDR1 MNHEY, CDR2 SVGAGI. The CDR3 covers 13 residues. V lost 5 bases and J 2 bases, leaving 10 bases between the germline ends. CDR3 nucleotide sequence: TGTGCCAGCAGTCCGCCGGGTACCTACGAGCAGTACTTC. Translation gives CASSPPGTYEQYF.